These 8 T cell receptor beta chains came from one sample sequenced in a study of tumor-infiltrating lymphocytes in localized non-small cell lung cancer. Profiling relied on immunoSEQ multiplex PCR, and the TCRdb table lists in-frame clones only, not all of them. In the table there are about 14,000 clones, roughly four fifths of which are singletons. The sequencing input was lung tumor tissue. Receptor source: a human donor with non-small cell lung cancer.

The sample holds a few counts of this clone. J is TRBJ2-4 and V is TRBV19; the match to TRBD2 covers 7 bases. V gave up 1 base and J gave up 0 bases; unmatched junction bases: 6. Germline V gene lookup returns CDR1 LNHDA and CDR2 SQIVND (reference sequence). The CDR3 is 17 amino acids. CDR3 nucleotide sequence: TGTGCCAGTAGTATAGCTGGGCGGGAGAGAGCCAAAAACATTCAGTACTTC. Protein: CASSIAGRERAKNIQYF.

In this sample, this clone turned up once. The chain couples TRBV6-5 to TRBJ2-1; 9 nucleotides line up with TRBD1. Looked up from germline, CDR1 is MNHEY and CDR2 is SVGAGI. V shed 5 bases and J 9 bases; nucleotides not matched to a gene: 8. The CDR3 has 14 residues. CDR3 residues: CASSLDRGEGEQFF. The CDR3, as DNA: TGTGCCAGCAGTCTAGACAGGGGGGAAGGTGAGCAGTTCTTC.

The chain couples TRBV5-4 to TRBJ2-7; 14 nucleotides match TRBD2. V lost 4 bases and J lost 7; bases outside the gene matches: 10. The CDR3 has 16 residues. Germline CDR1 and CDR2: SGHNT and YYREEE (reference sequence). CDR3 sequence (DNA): TGTGCCAGCAGCCGAGGGACTAGCGGGGGTCGAGGGGAGCAGTACTTC. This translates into CASSRGTSGGRGEQYF.

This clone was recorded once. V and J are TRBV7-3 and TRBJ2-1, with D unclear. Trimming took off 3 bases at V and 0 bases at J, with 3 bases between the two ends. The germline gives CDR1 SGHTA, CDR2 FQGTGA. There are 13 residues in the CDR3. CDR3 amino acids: CASSLSSYNEQFF. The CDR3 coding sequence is TGTGCCAGCAGCTTGAGCTCCTACAATGAGCAGTTCTTC. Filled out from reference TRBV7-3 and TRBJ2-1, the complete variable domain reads GAGVSQTPSNKVTEKGKYVELRCDPISGHTALYWYRQSLGQGPEFLIYFQGTGAADDSGLPNDRFFAVRPEGSVSTLKIQRTERGDSAVYLCASSLSSYNEQFFGPGTRLTVL.

As DNA, the CDR3 is TGCGCCAGCAGCCAGCTCGACCGGGACAGGGTAGCAGATACGCAGTATTTT. This gives the protein CASSQLDRDRVADTQYF. This chain links TRBV4-1 with TRBJ2-3; 9 bases fit TRBD1. Trimming removed 3 bases from V and 4 bases from J; junction bases left unmatched: 11. Germline V gene sequence: CDR1 MGHRA, CDR2 YSYEKL. The CDR3 is made up of 17 amino acids.

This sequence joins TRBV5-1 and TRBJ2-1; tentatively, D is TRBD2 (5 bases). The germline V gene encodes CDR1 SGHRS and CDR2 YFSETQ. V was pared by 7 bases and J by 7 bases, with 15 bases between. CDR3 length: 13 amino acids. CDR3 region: CASRVRDENEQFF. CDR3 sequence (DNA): TGCGCCAGCCGAGTCCGGGATGAGAATGAGCAGTTCTTC.

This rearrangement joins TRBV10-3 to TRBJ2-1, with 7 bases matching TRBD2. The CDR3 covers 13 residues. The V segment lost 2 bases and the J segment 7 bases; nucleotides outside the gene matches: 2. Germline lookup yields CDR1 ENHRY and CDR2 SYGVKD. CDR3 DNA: TGTGCCATCAGTGAGGGACTAGAGAATGAGCAGTTCTTC. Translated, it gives CAISEGLENEQFF.

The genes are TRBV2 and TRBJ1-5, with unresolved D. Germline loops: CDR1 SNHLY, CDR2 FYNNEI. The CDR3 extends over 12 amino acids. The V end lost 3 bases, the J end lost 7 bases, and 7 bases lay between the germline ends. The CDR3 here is CASSDRVQPQHF. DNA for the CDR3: TGTGCCAGCAGTGACCGAGTCCAGCCCCAGCATTTT.